The source of this T cell receptor (beta chain) is a study of blood T cells in healthy people across ages. Whole-study results and caveats: A greater number of naive CD4+ cells and higher diversity distinguished long-lived donors from aged donors. Leaving the PBMCs unsorted stopped any conclusive comparison of naive versus antigen-experienced cells.

This CDR3 contains 11 residues. The V gene's germline CDR1 is SQVTM and CDR2 ANQGSEA. Deletions cut 6 bases from V and 8 bases from J, with 13 bases between. Total RNA extraction produced at least 6 micrograms (per sample) for the study. As concerns this clonotype: What it binds is unknown.

PCR was performed a second time for roughly 7 to 11 cycles using a sample-barcoded 5' primer and a J-beta primer mix. From the 5' RACE reads, TCRdb called clonotypes with MiXCR, one entry per CDR3 protein. The data contain approximately 1,000,000 distinct CDR3 sequences, 35% to 40% of them singletons. This TCR derives from a man aged 18 to 35 in good health. The gene calls are TRBV29-1 and TRBJ1-2; possible D gene TRBD1, 6 bases. Sequencing used blood. The CDR3 DNA reads TGCAGCGTCCACCTCGGACAGGGCTACACCTTC. The encoded protein is CSVHLGQGYTF.